The clone carrying this TCR beta chain came up many times. Trimming cost V 6 bases and J 7 bases, with 19 bases left between them. This CDR3 is built from 15 residues. This entry is derived from a study of regulatory T cells in long-lasting Graves disease. To make TCR beta libraries, researchers used iRepertoire HTBI primers and Arm-PCR of CDR3 regions. TCRdb re-called the multiplex PCR reads with MiXCR, one entry per CDR3 protein. The sample records 400,000 to 450,000 distinct CDR3 sequences, 16% being singletons. As for time point: newly diagnosed GD, antithyroid drugs for less than 3 months. RNA from PBMCs was the source of the TCR library. Patients met American Thyroid Association criteria for Graves' disease. These data also formed part of another study, on T cells in Graves' hyperthyroidism and ophthalmopathy.

The receptor's source is a woman in her twenties or thirties with Graves disease. The chain employs TRBV12-3 or TRBV12-4 and TRBJ2-1, with D possibly TRBD2 on 5 matching bases. The source material was peripheral blood mononuclear cells (PBMCs), sampled at new diagnosis, from a patient treated with antithyroid drugs. CDR3 nucleotide sequence: TGTGCCAGCAGCAGAGGTCTACTAGAAAATAATGAGCAGTTCTTC. Amino acid sequence: CASSRGLLENNEQFF.